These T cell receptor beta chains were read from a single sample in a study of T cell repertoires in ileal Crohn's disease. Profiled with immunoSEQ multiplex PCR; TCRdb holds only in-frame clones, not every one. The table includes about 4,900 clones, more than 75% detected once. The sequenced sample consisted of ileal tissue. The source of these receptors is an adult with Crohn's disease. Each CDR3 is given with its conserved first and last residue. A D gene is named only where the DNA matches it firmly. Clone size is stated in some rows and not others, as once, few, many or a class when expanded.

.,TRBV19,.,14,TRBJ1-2,TGTGCCAGTAGGACCTCGGGGTCCAACTATGGCTACACCTTC,CASRTSGSNYGYTF
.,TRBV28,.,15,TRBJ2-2,TGTGCCAGCAGCACAGGGTCCCTAAACACCGGGGAGCTGTTTTTT,CASSTGSLNTGELFF
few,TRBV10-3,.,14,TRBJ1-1,TGTGCCATCAGTGAGTCAAAAGCGGCAGCAAAAGCTTTCTTT,CAISESKAAAKAFF
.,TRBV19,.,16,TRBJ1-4,TGTGCCAGTAGTATCCCCAGGGGCCCAACTAATGAAAAACTGTTTTTT,CASSIPRGPTNEKLFF
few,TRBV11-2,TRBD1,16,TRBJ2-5,TGTGCCAGCAGCACCGCTCAGGGGGCGCTCGGAGAGACCCAGTACTTC,CASSTAQGALGETQYF
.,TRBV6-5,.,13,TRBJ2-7,TGTGCCACCAACCGAGAGGGAGTGGGCGAGCAGTACTTC,CATNREGVGEQYF
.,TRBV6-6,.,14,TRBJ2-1,TGTGCCAGCAGCAACAGGGTACAGAACAATGAGCAGTTCTTC,CASSNRVQNNEQFF
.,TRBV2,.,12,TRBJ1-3,TGTGCCAGCAGGGGGAGTGGAAACACCATATATTTT,CASRGSGNTIYF
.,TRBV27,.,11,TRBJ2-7,TGTGCCAGCAATAGCGGACTCGAGCAGTACTTC,CASNSGLEQYF
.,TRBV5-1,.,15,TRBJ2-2,TGCGCCAGCAGCTTTGGGCAGGGGAACACCGGGGAGCTGTTTTTT,CASSFGQGNTGELFF
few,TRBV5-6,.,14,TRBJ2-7,TGTGCCAGCAGCTTGTTCACAGGTACCTACGAGCAGTACTTC,CASSLFTGTYEQYF
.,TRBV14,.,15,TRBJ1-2,TGTGCCAGCAGCCCTACCACATTGAGGAACTATGGCTACACCTTC,CASSPTTLRNYGYTF
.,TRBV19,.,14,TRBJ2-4,TGTGCCAGTTGCTCTAGGGGTAACAAAAACATTCAGTACTTC,CASCSRGNKNIQYF
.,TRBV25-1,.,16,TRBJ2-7,TGTGCCAGCAGTGAAGTAGGGGTTAAGGATACCTACGAGCAGTACTTC,CASSEVGVKDTYEQYF
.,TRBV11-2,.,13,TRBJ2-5,TGTGCCAGCAGCGGGGGGGCCTATGAGACCCAGTACTTC,CASSGGAYETQYF
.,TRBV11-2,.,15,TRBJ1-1,TGTGCCAGCAGCCTCTCCGGGGTGACGAACACTGAAGCTTTCTTT,CASSLSGVTNTEAFF
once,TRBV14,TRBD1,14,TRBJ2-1,TGTGCCAGCAAGGGGACAGGGTCCTACAATGAGCAGTTCTTC,CASKGTGSYNEQFF
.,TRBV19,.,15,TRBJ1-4,TGTGCCAGTAGTTTGCGGACAGCGGCAGGTGAAAAACTGTTTTTT,CASSLRTAAGEKLFF
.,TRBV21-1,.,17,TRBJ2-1,TGTGCCAGCAGCAGAATACCGGGACAGGGATATTACAATGAGCAGTTCTTC,CASSRIPGQGYYNEQFF
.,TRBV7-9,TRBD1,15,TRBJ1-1,TGTGCCAGCAGCCCCTGGGGACAGGTGAACACTGAAGCTTTCTTT,CASSPWGQVNTEAFF
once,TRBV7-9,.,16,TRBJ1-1,TGTGCCAGCAGCGCTTGGGGACATATACCGAACACTGAAGCTTTCTTT,CASSAWGHIPNTEAFF
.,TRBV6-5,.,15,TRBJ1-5,TGTGCCAGCAGTTACTCGGGGGCGCGGAGCCAGCCCCAGCATTTT,CASSYSGARSQPQHF
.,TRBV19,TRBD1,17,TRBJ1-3,TGTGCCAGTAGTATTTCGTCGGGACAGCGTCGACGAAACACCATATATTTT,CASSISSGQRRRNTIYF
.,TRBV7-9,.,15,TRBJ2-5,TGTGCCAGCAGCCCCCCCTCCACAGCACAAGAGACCCAGTACTTC,CASSPPSTAQETQYF
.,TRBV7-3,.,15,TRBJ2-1,TGTGCCAGCAGCTTAAAATCACAGGGAAACAATGAGCAGTTCTTC,CASSLKSQGNNEQFF
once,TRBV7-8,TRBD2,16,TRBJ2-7,TGTGCCAGCAGCTCATCTTTGCGGGGGGGCTCCTACGAGCAGTACTTC,CASSSSLRGGSYEQYF
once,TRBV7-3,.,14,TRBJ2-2,TGTGCCAGCAGCCCGCCGGGGAGCACCGGGGAGCTGTTTTTT,CASSPPGSTGELFF
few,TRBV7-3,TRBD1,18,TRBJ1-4,TGTGCCAGCAGCGTTAAACCTGGCCACAGGGGCTCGACGGAAAAACTGTTTTTT,CASSVKPGHRGSTEKLFF
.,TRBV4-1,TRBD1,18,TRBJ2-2,TGCGCCAGCAGCCAACCGGACAGGGTCACTGCGGACACCGGGGAGCTGTTTTTT,CASSQPDRVTADTGELFF
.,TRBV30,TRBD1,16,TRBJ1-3,TGTGCCTGGAGTGTACAGGGGTGGGCGGCTGGAAACACCATATATTTT,CAWSVQGWAAGNTIYF
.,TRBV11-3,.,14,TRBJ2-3,TGTGCCAGCAGCGGGGGGGCTAGCACAGATACGCAGTATTTT,CASSGGASTDTQYF
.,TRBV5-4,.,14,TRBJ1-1,TGTGCCAGCAGCTCACAGGCTGTGAACACTGAAGCTTTCTTT,CASSSQAVNTEAFF
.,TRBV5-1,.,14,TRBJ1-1,TGCGCCAGCAGCCGTCTAACCATGAACACTGAAGCTTTCTTT,CASSRLTMNTEAFF
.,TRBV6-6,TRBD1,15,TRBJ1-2,TGTGCCAGCAGTTACTCTACAGGGGAGAAAGGGGTCTACACCTTC,CASSYSTGEKGVYTF
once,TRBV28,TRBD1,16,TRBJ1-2,TGTGCCAGCAGTTTAGGGGACAGTCGGGGTTCTCGGGGCTACACCTTC,CASSLGDSRGSRGYTF
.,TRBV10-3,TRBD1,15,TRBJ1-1,TGTGCCATCAGTGGCCTGAACAGGGGGAACACTGAAGCTTTCTTT,CAISGLNRGNTEAFF
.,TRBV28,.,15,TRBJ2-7,TGTGCCAGCACTTTACTAGCAAACCCCTCCTACGAGCAGTACTTC,CASTLLANPSYEQYF
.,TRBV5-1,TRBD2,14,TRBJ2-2,TGCGCCAGCAGCTTGGTACTAGCGGTCGGGGAGCTGTTTTTT,CASSLVLAVGELFF
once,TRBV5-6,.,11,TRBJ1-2,TGTGCCAGCAGCTTGTCGTATGGCTACACCTTC,CASSLSYGYTF
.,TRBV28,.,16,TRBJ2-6,TGTGCCAGCAGTTTAAGCGAGGGATACGGGGCCAACGTCCTGACTTTC,CASSLSEGYGANVLTF
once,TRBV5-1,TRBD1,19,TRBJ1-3,TGCGCCAGCAGCCACGGGACAGGGGCCCCGCTTGAGCCGGGAAACACCATATATTTT,CASSHGTGAPLEPGNTIYF
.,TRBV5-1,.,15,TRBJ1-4,TGCGCCAGCAGCTTGCGGGGGGTTGGGAATGAAAAACTGTTTTTT,CASSLRGVGNEKLFF
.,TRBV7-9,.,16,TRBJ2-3,TGTGCCAGCAGCTCGGCCCGGATCTATACCACAGGCGTGCAGTATTTT,CASSSARIYTTGVQYF
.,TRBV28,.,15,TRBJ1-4,TGTGCCAGCACCTATGCAGGACAGCGATACGAAAAACTGTTTTTT,CASTYAGQRYEKLFF
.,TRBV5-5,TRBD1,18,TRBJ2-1,TGTGCCAGCAGCTCAAGCCCCAGGGACAGGCCCCGGGATAATGAGCAGTTCTTC,CASSSSPRDRPRDNEQFF
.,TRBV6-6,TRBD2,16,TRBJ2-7,TGTGCCAGCAGTTACCAGGCTAGCGGGGCTACCTACGAGCAGTACTTC,CASSYQASGATYEQYF
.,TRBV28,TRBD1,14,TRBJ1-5,TGTGCCAGCGGGAATCGACAGGGCCGCCAGCCCCAGCATTTT,CASGNRQGRQPQHF
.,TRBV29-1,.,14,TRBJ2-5,TGCAGCGCCTTTGGTGATCTAGTGCGGGAGACCCAGTACTTC,CSAFGDLVRETQYF
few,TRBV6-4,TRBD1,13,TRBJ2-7,TGTGCCAGCAGCGTTACAGGGGAAGGCGAGCAGTACTTC,CASSVTGEGEQYF
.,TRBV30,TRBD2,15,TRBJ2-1,TGTGCCTGGTCTCGGACTAGCGGGGGGTGGAATGAGCAGTTCTTC,CAWSRTSGGWNEQFF
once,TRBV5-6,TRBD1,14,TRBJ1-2,TGTGCCAGCAGCTTAACAGGGGTTAACTATGGCTACACCTTC,CASSLTGVNYGYTF
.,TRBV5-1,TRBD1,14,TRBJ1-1,TGCGCCAGCAGCGGGACAGGGGGCGCATCTGAAGCTTTCTTT,CASSGTGGASEAFF
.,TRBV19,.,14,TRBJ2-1,TGTGCCAGTAGTATGAGGAGACTTCACTATGAGCAGTTCTTC,CASSMRRLHYEQFF
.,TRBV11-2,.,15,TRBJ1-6,TGTGCCAGCAGCTTAGGACAGACCTATAATTCACCCCTCCACTTT,CASSLGQTYNSPLHF